This TCR beta chain was sequenced during a study of response to subunit inactivated influenza vaccine (dated by TCRdb to 2016 to 2019). Context from the whole study: Deep quantitative T cell receptor repertoire profiling was used in the study to track responses to a trivalent subunit inactivated influenza vaccine.

About this clonotype itself: The specificity of this receptor is unknown. Base qualities are missing; no much larger clone stands one base away.

Overall results and qualifications from the work: The authors suggested that each seasonal influenza vaccination may recruit only a limited number of new T cells.

The library was built by means of RT-PCR. Sequencing took place on an Illumina HiSeq 2500. TCRdb ran its own pipeline on the public reads, namely fastp trimming at Q25 and MiXCR clone calling, and kept in-frame beta chains. Rows with one shared CDR3 protein collapse into an entry with the most common genes and DNA. This sample comprises roughly 500,000 distinct CDR3 sequences, approximately 16% of them detected only once. The ten largest clones capture roughly 3.1% of the sample. The CDR3 numbers 15 residues from cysteine through phenylalanine. CDR3 DNA is the only sequence kept; it has 45 bases, read in frame from the first base. The V and J ends are trimmed by 5 bases and 0 bases, leaving 11 bases between them.

The chain uses TRBV12-3 or TRBV12-4 and TRBJ2-4, with TRBD1 perhaps the D gene, on 6 matching bases. The receptor was derived from a man aged 45-69 years who received an inactivated influenza vaccine. Donor details come from another sample of the same person, matched by shared clones. The sample consisted of CD4+ T cells sorted from PBMCs, taken approximately 25 months after vaccination. The nucleotide sequence reads TGTGCCAGCAGTCAAGGACAGCTAGCCAAAAACATTCAGTACTTC. This encodes CASSQGQLAKNIQYF.